This T cell receptor (beta chain) was identified during a study of T cells in Graves' hyperthyroidism and ophthalmopathy. Orbital computed tomography, thyroid ultrasound, serum thyroxine and TRAb, and clinical symptoms together informed the diagnoses. TCR beta CDR3 region amplification was performed from RNA transcripts. With the HTBI primer set, the TCR CDR3 went through a first round of RT-PCR. TCRdb re-called the multiplex PCR reads through MiXCR, storing one row per CDR3 protein. The sample records hundreds of thousands of distinct CDR3 sequences, approximately 15% being singletons. Trimming stripped 4 bases from V and 5 bases from J, with 12 bases between. Germline-derived CDR1 and CDR2 are SGHRS and YFSETQ. There are 13 residues in the CDR3. This clonotype has a handful of counts.

The chain recombines TRBV5-1 with TRBJ2-5; D possibly matches TRBD1 or TRBD2 (5 bases each). The TCR comes from a woman younger than 30 with Graves' hyperthyroidism. The sequenced sample was blood. CDR3 loop: CASSPREGETQYF. CDR3 nucleotides: TGCGCCAGCAGCCCGCGTGAGGGGGAGACCCAGTACTTC.